The rows below give T cell receptor beta chains drawn from one sample of a study of PD-1 blockade in classical Hodgkin lymphoma. Clones were read by immunoSEQ multiplex PCR, and TCRdb kept only the in-frame ones, dropping some. The sample lists about 110,000 clones, 80% to 90% occurring once. Sequences were derived from peripheral blood mononuclear cells (PBMCs), sampled before the second cycle of nivolumab. The source of these receptors is a human donor with classical Hodgkin lymphoma. CDR3s include the opening cysteine and the closing phenylalanine or tryptophan. D genes are given only for firm matches. Some rows have no size entry. The others give once, few or many, or a class for an expanded clone.

CDR3 protein: CASRSGLTYNQETQYF; CDR3 DNA: TGTGCCAGCCGAAGCGGGCTTACCTATAACCAAGAGACCCAGTACTTC; J gene: TRBJ2-5; clone size: NA; D gene: NA; V gene: TRBV7-2
CDR3 protein: CASRASLNEKLFF; CDR3 DNA: TGTGCCAGCCGGGCTAGTTTAAATGAAAAACTGTTTTTT; J gene: TRBJ1-4; clone size: NA; D gene: NA; V gene: TRBV28
CDR3 protein: CSVERAGGTEAFF; CDR3 DNA: TGCAGCGTTGAGAGGGCAGGGGGCACTGAAGCTTTCTTT; J gene: TRBJ1-1; clone size: NA; D gene: TRBD1; V gene: TRBV29-1
CDR3 protein: CASSPEDRSYEQYF; CDR3 DNA: TGTGCCAGCTCACCCGAGGACAGATCCTACGAGCAGTACTTC; J gene: TRBJ2-7; clone size: NA; D gene: NA; V gene: TRBV18
CDR3 protein: CASSLEGRTSGTYEQYF; CDR3 DNA: TGTGCCAGCAGCTTAGAAGGAAGGACTAGCGGGACCTACGAGCAGTACTTC; J gene: TRBJ2-7; clone size: once; D gene: TRBD2; V gene: TRBV7-2
CDR3 protein: CASSQDRSYEQYF; CDR3 DNA: TGCGCCAGCAGCCAAGATAGAAGCTACGAGCAGTACTTC; J gene: TRBJ2-7; clone size: NA; D gene: NA; V gene: TRBV4-3
CDR3 protein: CAWSRDLGDYGYTF; CDR3 DNA: TGTGCCTGGAGTCGGGACCTCGGAGACTATGGCTACACCTTC; J gene: TRBJ1-2; clone size: once; D gene: NA; V gene: TRBV30
CDR3 protein: CASSFGGTYEQYF; CDR3 DNA: TGTGCCAGCAGCTTTGGTGGAACCTACGAGCAGTACTTC; J gene: TRBJ2-7; clone size: NA; D gene: NA; V gene: TRBV11-3
CDR3 protein: CAISEGQTGANVLTF; CDR3 DNA: TGTGCCATCAGTGAGGGGCAGACTGGGGCCAACGTCCTGACTTTC; J gene: TRBJ2-6; clone size: NA; D gene: NA; V gene: TRBV10-3
CDR3 protein: CASSFGTNNEQFF; CDR3 DNA: TGCGCCAGCAGCTTCGGGACAAACAATGAGCAGTTCTTC; J gene: TRBJ2-1; clone size: NA; D gene: NA; V gene: TRBV5-1
CDR3 protein: CATQSPGGGTDTQYF; CDR3 DNA: TGTGCCACCCAGAGTCCTGGGGGGGGCACAGATACGCAGTATTTT; J gene: TRBJ2-3; clone size: NA; D gene: TRBD2; V gene: TRBV19
CDR3 protein: CASSPVERAWNTGELFF; CDR3 DNA: TGTGCCAGCAGCCCCGTAGAGCGGGCTTGGAACACCGGGGAGCTGTTTTTT; J gene: TRBJ2-2; clone size: NA; D gene: NA; V gene: TRBV7-6
CDR3 protein: CASSKGQAYNSPLHF; CDR3 DNA: TGTGCCAGCAGTAAAGGACAGGCTTATAATTCACCCCTCCACTTT; J gene: TRBJ1-6; clone size: NA; D gene: TRBD1; V gene: TRBV6-1
CDR3 protein: CAISEVSGNYNEQFF; CDR3 DNA: TGTGCCATCAGTGAGGTTAGCGGAAATTACAATGAGCAGTTCTTC; J gene: TRBJ2-1; clone size: NA; D gene: NA; V gene: TRBV10-3
CDR3 protein: CASSLRGLAVDEQFF; CDR3 DNA: TGTGCCAGCAGCTTAAGGGGACTAGCGGTGGATGAGCAGTTCTTC; J gene: TRBJ2-1; clone size: NA; D gene: TRBD2; V gene: TRBV7-2
CDR3 protein: CASSSGTSGFYTGELFF; CDR3 DNA: TGTGCCAGCAGCTCCGGGACTAGCGGGTTTTACACCGGGGAGCTGTTTTTT; J gene: TRBJ2-2; clone size: NA; D gene: TRBD2; V gene: TRBV5-4
CDR3 protein: CASSFGSWYQETQYF; CDR3 DNA: TGTGCCAGCAGCTTCGGGTCTTGGTACCAAGAGACCCAGTACTTC; J gene: TRBJ2-5; clone size: NA; D gene: NA; V gene: TRBV11-2
CDR3 protein: CASSLSLLTGSGTEAFF; CDR3 DNA: TGTGCCAGCAGTTTATCTTTATTGACAGGGAGTGGCACTGAAGCTTTCTTT; J gene: TRBJ1-1; clone size: NA; D gene: TRBD1; V gene: TRBV28
CDR3 protein: CASSGGQGATQPQHF; CDR3 DNA: TGTGCCAGCAGTGGGGGACAGGGGGCGACTCAGCCCCAGCATTTT; J gene: TRBJ1-5; clone size: NA; D gene: TRBD1; V gene: TRBV2
CDR3 protein: CASRGTGGYEQYF; CDR3 DNA: TGTGCCAGCAGGGGGACAGGGGGGTACGAGCAGTACTTC; J gene: TRBJ2-7; clone size: NA; D gene: TRBD1; V gene: TRBV2
CDR3 protein: CASSYRGLVNEQFF; CDR3 DNA: TGTGCCAGCAGTTACCGGGGACTAGTAAATGAGCAGTTCTTC; J gene: TRBJ2-1; clone size: NA; D gene: TRBD2; V gene: TRBV6-9
CDR3 protein: CASRLGSQGSSYEQYF; CDR3 DNA: TGTGCCAGCAGGTTGGGCTCACAGGGGAGCTCCTACGAGCAGTACTTC; J gene: TRBJ2-7; clone size: NA; D gene: TRBD1; V gene: TRBV27
CDR3 protein: CASKIFGLSPGELFF; CDR3 DNA: TGTGCCAGTAAGATTTTCGGGCTCTCCCCGGGGGAGCTGTTTTTT; J gene: TRBJ2-2; clone size: NA; D gene: NA; V gene: TRBV19
CDR3 protein: CASSLGYRASGNTIYF; CDR3 DNA: TGCGCCAGCAGCTTGGGATACAGGGCCTCTGGAAACACCATATATTTT; J gene: TRBJ1-3; clone size: NA; D gene: NA; V gene: TRBV5-1
CDR3 protein: CASSGGRDRATGELFF; CDR3 DNA: TGTGCCAGTAGCGGCGGCCGGGACAGGGCCACCGGGGAGCTGTTTTTT; J gene: TRBJ2-2; clone size: once; D gene: TRBD1; V gene: TRBV19
CDR3 protein: CAWSPSLITTNEKLFF; CDR3 DNA: TGTGCCTGGAGCCCGAGCCTTATAACAACTAATGAAAAACTGTTTTTT; J gene: TRBJ1-4; clone size: NA; D gene: NA; V gene: TRBV30
CDR3 protein: CASSLGTGEKLFF; CDR3 DNA: TGTGCCAGTAGTCTCGGGACAGGTGAAAAACTGTTTTTT; J gene: TRBJ1-4; clone size: NA; D gene: TRBD1; V gene: TRBV19
CDR3 protein: CAWSEPPNTIYF; CDR3 DNA: TGTGCCTGGAGTGAACCCCCTAACACCATATATTTT; J gene: TRBJ1-3; clone size: NA; D gene: NA; V gene: TRBV30
CDR3 protein: CSVVVLGRSYNEQFF; CDR3 DNA: TGCAGCGTCGTTGTTCTGGGGAGGTCCTACAATGAGCAGTTCTTC; J gene: TRBJ2-1; clone size: NA; D gene: NA; V gene: TRBV29-1